One T cell receptor beta chain is described in this entry. The antigen is not known. Different DNA sequences within this sample yield the same CDR3. The data derive from a study of shared clonotypes between healthy human individuals. Overall study: Three plates were used per donor for CD4 naive, three for CD4 memory, two for CD8 naive and one for CD8 memory. Study results and caveats: Generation probability values for non-shared clonotypes were lower than those for clonotypes shared by all four donors. A limitation of the genetic and exposure-history diversity represented arose from few donors.

Method: immunoSEQ multiplex PCR; TCRdb's copy keeps in-frame clones and lacks some. The profile covers roughly 2.5 million clones, with around 90% appearing a single time and around 0.14% taken by the ten largest. The CDR3 sequence is 12 residues long. Trimming removed 6 bases at V and 7 bases at J, with 12 bases between. Germline-derived CDR1 and CDR2 are MNHEY and SVGAGI. The chain joins TRBV6-5 to TRBJ1-2; the D gene is possibly TRBD1 (6 bases). The TCR sequence derives from a man aged 18 to 30 in good health. Source material: naive CD4+ T cells sorted from blood. Noted subset: CD45RA+ positively selected. The chain's CDR3 is CASRTGGGGYTF. The CDR3, as DNA: TGTGCCAGCAGGACAGGTGGGGGTGGCTACACCTTC.